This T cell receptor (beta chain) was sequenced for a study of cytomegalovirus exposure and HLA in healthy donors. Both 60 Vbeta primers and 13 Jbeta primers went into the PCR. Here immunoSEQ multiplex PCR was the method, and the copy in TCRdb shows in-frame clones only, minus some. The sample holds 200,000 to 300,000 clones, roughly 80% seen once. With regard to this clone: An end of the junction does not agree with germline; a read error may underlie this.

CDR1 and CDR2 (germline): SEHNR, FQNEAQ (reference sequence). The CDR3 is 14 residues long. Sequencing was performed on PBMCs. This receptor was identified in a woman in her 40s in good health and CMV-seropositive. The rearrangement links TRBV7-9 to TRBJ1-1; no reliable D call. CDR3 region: CSSSLVAGSPEAFF. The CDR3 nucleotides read TGTTCCAGCAGCTTAGTGGCGGGGTCACCTGAAGCTTTCTTT.